This T cell receptor beta chain was captured in a study of OX40 agonist ivuxolimab in advanced cancers. For the study at large: Clinicians treated patients with ivuxolimab, an agonistic anti-OX40 (CD134) antibody. Ivuxolimab doses were 0.01, 0.1, 0.3, 1.5, 3 or 10 mg/kg every 2 weeks.

Method: immunoSEQ multiplex PCR; TCRdb's copy keeps in-frame clones and lacks some. Seen here are about 63,000 clones, 80% to 90% observed once, and the top ten hold under 14%. This CDR3 has 11 amino acids. Germline V gene sequence: CDR1 DFQATT, CDR2 SNEGSKA (reference sequence). Trimming stripped 3 bases from V and 10 bases from J, with 10 bases between. Points from the study as a whole: On average, a greater number of expanded clones characterised CD8+ T cells relative to CD4+. Circulating CD4+ and CD8+ T cells showed clonal expansion by week 6 at 0.1 to 3.0 mg/kg.

For this clone: Antigen unknown.

The receptor was isolated from an adult with an advanced solid tumor such as melanoma, head and neck, liver or kidney cancer. This sample comprised CD4+ or CD8+ T cells sorted from blood, obtained in a trial of the OX40 agonist ivuxolimab. The gene calls are TRBV20-1 and TRBJ2-1, with a possible D match to TRBD2 (6 bases). The CDR3 reads CSARTRLEQFF. DNA for the CDR3: TGCAGTGCTAGGACTAGGCTCGAGCAGTTCTTC.